These T cell receptor beta chains were read from a single sample in a study of blood T cell repertoires in COVID-19. This table comes from immunoSEQ multiplex PCR, and its TCRdb copy is limited to in-frame clones, with some not included. The table lists 170,000 or so clones, 80% of them singletons. Sequenced input: peripheral blood. The receptors were sampled from a man aged 65 to 79 with active or convalescent COVID-19. Both conserved end residues are part of each CDR3. The D gene is left open where the match is weak. The size of a clone is reported for some rows only, either as once, few or many, or as a class for expanded clones.

d_call clone_size cdr3_length j_call v_call cdr3_nt cdr3_aa
TRBD2 - 15 TRBJ2-3 TRBV6-6 TGTGCCAGCAGAGGGGACTACCCTACCACAGATACGCAGTATTTT CASRGDYPTTDTQYF
TRBD2 - 15 TRBJ2-5 TRBV13 TGTGCCAGCAGCTCGGGACTAGCGGGAGGGGAGACCCAGTACTTC CASSSGLAGGETQYF
- once 15 TRBJ2-3 TRBV4-3 TGCGCCAGCAGCCGGGGGAGGGGGGAAACAGATACGCAGTATTTT CASSRGRGETDTQYF
TRBD2 - 14 TRBJ2-5 TRBV27 TGTGCCAGCAGTTTCGGCGGGAGCGGGGAGACCCAGTACTTC CASSFGGSGETQYF
- - 15 TRBJ2-3 TRBV7-2 TGTGCCAACCAGCCAGACCCCGTGGCGGCAGATACGCAGTATTTT CANQPDPVAADTQYF
TRBD2 - 16 TRBJ2-2 TRBV5-5 TGTGCCAGCAGCTTGTTGGCGGGGGGGCCGGCCGGGGAGCTGTTTTTT CASSLLAGGPAGELFF
- - 13 TRBJ2-3 TRBV30 TGTGCCGGTGGGGCGCTGAGCACAGATACGCAGTATTTT CAGGALSTDTQYF
- - 16 TRBJ2-1 TRBV4-2 TGTGCCAGCAGCCAAGATAAACTCCTACCTAACAATGAGCAGTTCTTC CASSQDKLLPNNEQFF
TRBD2 - 15 TRBJ2-3 TRBV4-2 TGTGCCAGCAGCCTAGCCGGGACTAGCCCAGATACGCAGTATTTT CASSLAGTSPDTQYF
TRBD1 - 16 TRBJ2-2 TRBV11-2 TGTGCCAGCACAAAGGACAGGGGAATCAACACCGGGGAGCTGTTTTTT CASTKDRGINTGELFF
TRBD1 - 13 TRBJ1-1 TRBV30 TGTGCCTGGAGTACAGGGACAGACACTGAAGCTTTCTTT CAWSTGTDTEAFF
TRBD1 once 13 TRBJ1-1 TRBV11-2 TGTGCCAGCAGCGTCTCACAGGGGGCTGAAGCTTTCTTT CASSVSQGAEAFF
TRBD2 - 16 TRBJ2-1 TRBV3-1/TRBV3-2 TGTGCCAGCAGCCAAGGGCTAGCGGGATCCTACAATGAGCAGTTCTTC CASSQGLAGSYNEQFF
TRBD1 - 12 TRBJ1-1 TRBV2 TGTGCCAGCCGGACAGGGGGCACTGAAGCTTTCTTT CASRTGGTEAFF
TRBD1 - 15 TRBJ2-7 TRBV29-1 TGCAGCGTTGAGGTACAACCGGGACAGGGGGCCGAGCAGTACTTC CSVEVQPGQGAEQYF
TRBD1 - 15 TRBJ1-3 TRBV19 TGTGCCAGTATGAACAGGGGGCTCTCTGGAAACACCATATATTTT CASMNRGLSGNTIYF
- - 14 TRBJ1-5 TRBV5-1 TGCGCCAGCAGCTTGGCTTCAGGTGATCAGCCCCAGCATTTT CASSLASGDQPQHF
- - 12 TRBJ2-1 TRBV29-1 TGCAGCGTTGAAAGAACAACAGGATCTCGATTCTTC CSVERTTGSRFF
- - 13 TRBJ1-1 TRBV6-5 TGTGCCAGCAGTTACGAGGTGACCACTGAAGCTTTCTTT CASSYEVTTEAFF
- - 15 TRBJ1-2 TRBV5-1 TGCGCCAGCAGCTTAGACGGTATCGGGAGCTATGGCTACACCTTC CASSLDGIGSYGYTF
- - 14 TRBJ1-2 TRBV5-1 TGCGCCAGCAGCTTGGTTGACAATTACTATGGCTACACCTTC CASSLVDNYYGYTF
- - 12 TRBJ2-1 TRBV5-1 TGCGCCAGCAGCTTCGAGGGAAATGAGCAGTTCTTC CASSFEGNEQFF
- few 14 TRBJ2-3 TRBV25-1 TGTGCCAGCAGTGAAAACGGTGGTCCTGATACGCAGTATTTT CASSENGGPDTQYF
TRBD1 once 15 TRBJ1-2 TRBV18 TGTGCCAGCTCACCACCCGGACAGGGTGTAGGTGGCTACACCTTC CASSPPGQGVGGYTF
- - 12 TRBJ1-2 TRBV18 TGTGCCACCTCGAATACGCAGGGAACCTACACCTTC CATSNTQGTYTF
- - 15 TRBJ1-2 TRBV5-8 TGTGCCAGCAGCTTGGAAGTGCGCAGGGACTTTGGCTACACCTTC CASSLEVRRDFGYTF
TRBD1 - 14 TRBJ2-1 TRBV25-1 TGTGCCAGCACTGGACAGGGTTTGTTTAATGAGCAGTTCTTC CASTGQGLFNEQFF
- - 14 TRBJ1-1 TRBV11-3 TGTGCCAGCAGCTTAGCAGGGGATGACACTGAAGCTTTCTTT CASSLAGDDTEAFF
- - 12 TRBJ1-1 TRBV12-3/TRBV12-4 TGTGCCAGCAGTTTATGGCTCACTGAAGCTTTCTTT CASSLWLTEAFF
- - 14 TRBJ1-6 TRBV2 TGTGCCAGCACCCAAGGGAGGAGAGATTCACCCCTCCACTTT CASTQGRRDSPLHF
TRBD1 - 16 TRBJ1-4 TRBV5-6 TGTGCCAGCAGCGGAAAACAGGGGCAAACTAATGAAAAACTGTTTTTT CASSGKQGQTNEKLFF
- - 13 TRBJ1-5 TRBV2 TGTGCCAGCAGGAATGGACAGAATCAGCCCCAGCATTTT CASRNGQNQPQHF
TRBD2 - 16 TRBJ2-3 TRBV6-2/TRBV6-3 TGTGCCAGCAGTTATTCGGCGGGAGGGCCCTCGCATACGCAGTATTTT CASSYSAGGPSHTQYF
TRBD2 - 16 TRBJ2-2 TRBV5-1 TGCGCCAGCAGCTTGGCCGGGGGGGACCTGACCGGGGAGCTGTTTTTT CASSLAGGDLTGELFF
- - 16 TRBJ1-5 TRBV7-9 TGTGCCAGCAGCTTAGGTGTGCAGGATGGCAATCAGCCCCAGCATTTT CASSLGVQDGNQPQHF
TRBD1 - 15 TRBJ2-7 TRBV6-5 TGTGCCAGCAGTTACGGACAGGGAAGCTCCTACGAGCAGTACTTC CASSYGQGSSYEQYF
TRBD1 - 14 TRBJ2-7 TRBV11-2 TGTGCCAGCAGCCAAGGGACAGCGGCCTACGAGCAGTACTTC CASSQGTAAYEQYF
- many 14 TRBJ1-6 TRBV7-8 TGTGCCAGCAGCCCGGACCAGGGTGCTTCACCCCTCCACTTT CASSPDQGASPLHF
TRBD1 once 14 TRBJ1-5 TRBV19 TGTGCCAGTAGTACAGGACAGGGGTTACAGCCCCAGCATTTT CASSTGQGLQPQHF
- once 15 TRBJ1-2 TRBV29-1 TGCAGCGTTGTTGTACGGGGGGCAGGAGACTATGGCTACACCTTC CSVVVRGAGDYGYTF
- - 16 TRBJ2-2 TRBV5-4 TGTGCCAGCAGCCCCCCCTCTGGGCGGAACACCGGGGAGCTGTTTTTT CASSPPSGRNTGELFF
TRBD2 - 14 TRBJ2-5 TRBV12-5 TGTGCTAGTTCGCCTAGCGGGGGGCTTGAGACCCAGTACTTC CASSPSGGLETQYF
TRBD1 once 14 TRBJ1-1 TRBV11-2 TGTGCCAGCAGCTCCGACCGAGGGGGCGTTGAAGCTTTCTTT CASSSDRGGVEAFF
- - 15 TRBJ1-1 TRBV2 TGTGCCAGCAGTGTGGGGCAGGGTAGGAACACTGAAGCTTTCTTT CASSVGQGRNTEAFF
TRBD2 - 15 TRBJ2-1 TRBV5-1 TGCGCCAGCAGCAGGACTAGCGGGAGGGGTAGTGAGCAGTTCTTC CASSRTSGRGSEQFF
- - 17 TRBJ1-5 TRBV7-6 TGTGCCAGCAGCTTAGAACCGGGACACCAAAAATATCAGCCCCAGCATTTT CASSLEPGHQKYQPQHF
TRBD2 - 16 TRBJ2-5 TRBV7-2 TGTGCCAGCAGCTCGGCAAGGCCTAGCGGACAAGAGACCCAGTACTTC CASSSARPSGQETQYF
- - 13 TRBJ2-7 TRBV10-3 TGTGCCATCAGTGAGCGGGACTCCTACGAGCAGTACTTC CAISERDSYEQYF
- - 15 TRBJ1-2 TRBV5-1 TGCGCCAGCAGCGCGACAGAGGGGGCTAACTATGGCTACACCTTC CASSATEGANYGYTF
TRBD2 - 17 TRBJ2-1 TRBV3-1/TRBV3-2 TGTGCCAGCAGCCAAGGACCGGGACTAGCGGGAGTCAATGAGCAGTTCTTC CASSQGPGLAGVNEQFF
- - 14 TRBJ2-5 TRBV18 TGTGCCAGCTCCGAACGGGGAGGAAAAGAGACCCAGTACTTC CASSERGGKETQYF
- few 16 TRBJ1-6 TRBV30 TGTGCCTGGAGTGAACTCCCGACGGCCGGGAATTCACCCCTCCACTTT CAWSELPTAGNSPLHF
- - 14 TRBJ1-1 TRBV6-5 TGTGCCAGCAGTTACTCGGGGGGGTTCACTGAAGCTTTCTTT CASSYSGGFTEAFF